This T cell receptor beta chain was sequenced for a study of Ad26.COV2.S vaccination and SARS-CoV-2 variants. Clones were sequenced by immunoSEQ multiplex PCR, and TCRdb holds only the in-frame ones, with some missing. The sample comprises about 350,000 clones, about 85% of which are singletons, and 6.4% rests with the top ten. As to treatment: 19 received Ad26.COV2.S at low or high dose, single or two shots; roughly five received placebo; per-sample allocation not given. Day 63 after the first vaccine or placebo injection was the time point for sampling. Expression of Wuhan-strain SARS-CoV-2 spike came from the Ad26 vector that formed the vaccine. A word on this clone: Its antigen remains unidentified.

Study-wide results and caveats: Spike-specific TCR breadth in vaccine recipients exceeded that seen in placebo recipients.

Germline trimming cut 5 bases from V and 2 bases from J; bases unmatched to any gene: 6. The CDR3 covers 15 residues. Germline loops: CDR1 LGHNT, CDR2 FRNRAP. J is TRBJ1-2 and V is TRBV12-5; 9 bases line up with TRBD1. This sample comprised peripheral blood, obtained in a trial of Ad26.COV2.S vaccine versus placebo. The TCR was taken from a person aged 18-60 years who received the Ad26.COV2.S COVID-19 vaccine or a placebo. CDR3: CASGRSGTGNYGYTF. The CDR3 nucleotides read TGTGCTAGTGGTCGCTCAGGGACAGGGAACTATGGCTACACCTTC. Supplemented by reference TRBV12-5 and TRBJ1-2, the full variable domain reads DARVTQTPRHKVTEMGQEVTMRCQPILGHNTVFWYRQTMMQGLELLAYFRNRAPLDDSGMPKDRFSAEMPDATLATLKIQPSEPRDSAVYFCASGRSGTGNYGYTFGSGTRLTVV.